A selection of T cell receptor beta chains follows, all from one sample in a study of technical replicates of blood from a handful of donors. The protocol was immunoSEQ multiplex PCR, while the TCRdb copy is restricted to in-frame clones and leaves out a portion. The table includes some 80,000 clones, around 96% detected once. The specimen sequenced was T cells isolated from PBMCs. The receptor set was obtained from a human donor in good health. The CDR3 runs from the conserved cysteine through the conserved F or W. D genes are given only for firm matches. The size field is filled for only some rows; it gives once, few, many or a size class.

D	size	J	V	CDR3	DNA
TRBD1	once	TRBJ1-2	TRBV28	CASSPGDRDGGYTF	TGTGCCAGCAGTCCTGGGGACAGGGACGGTGGCTACACCTTC
NA	NA	TRBJ1-1	TRBV6-5	CASMGGGQAAFF	TGTGCCAGCATGGGAGGGGGGCAGGCAGCTTTCTTT
NA	NA	TRBJ1-2	TRBV30	CAWTFDRPYGYTF	TGTGCCTGGACCTTCGACAGGCCCTATGGCTACACCTTC
TRBD1	NA	TRBJ2-2	TRBV30	CAWSFPGQITGELFF	TGTGCCTGGAGTTTCCCGGGACAGATCACCGGGGAGCTGTTTTTT
NA	NA	TRBJ1-2	TRBV29-1	CSVETGLNYGYTF	TGCAGCGTTGAGACGGGACTGAACTATGGCTACACCTTC
TRBD1	NA	TRBJ2-5	TRBV9	CASSVRTGLGETQYF	TGTGCCAGCAGCGTTAGGACAGGGTTGGGGGAGACCCAGTACTTC
TRBD1	NA	TRBJ2-5	TRBV9	CASSVGIGTGVETQYF	TGTGCCAGCAGCGTAGGAATCGGGACAGGGGTAGAGACCCAGTACTTC
NA	NA	TRBJ2-3	TRBV7-6	CASSLAPVGDIYTDTQYF	TGTGCCAGCAGCTTAGCGCCCGTAGGGGACATATACACAGATACGCAGTATTTT
NA	NA	TRBJ1-1	TRBV6-4	CASRTSAGAPIAEAFF	TGTGCCAGCAGGACCAGTGCAGGGGCCCCTATCGCTGAAGCTTTCTTT
NA	NA	TRBJ2-2	TRBV7-9	CASRGQSNTGELFF	TGTGCCAGCAGGGGACAATCGAACACCGGGGAGCTGTTTTTT
TRBD1	NA	TRBJ1-3	TRBV18	CASSPNRGTGNTIYF	TGTGCCAGCTCTCCTAACAGGGGGACAGGAAACACCATATATTTT
NA	NA	TRBJ2-7	TRBV29-1	CSVEDHGGGGEQYF	TGCAGCGTTGAAGATCACGGGGGAGGCGGGGAGCAGTACTTC
NA	NA	TRBJ2-5	TRBV10-3	CAISLGTTRGETQYF	TGTGCCATCAGCCTTGGGACTACGAGGGGGGAGACCCAGTACTTC
TRBD2	once	TRBJ2-5	TRBV9	CASSVGGTSGVQETQYF	TGTGCCAGCAGCGTAGGAGGGACTAGCGGGGTCCAAGAGACCCAGTACTTC
NA	NA	TRBJ2-1	TRBV5-5	CASSMNSVSYNEQFF	TGTGCCAGCAGCATGAACTCCGTCTCCTACAATGAGCAGTTCTTC
TRBD2	NA	TRBJ2-5	TRBV7-2	CASSLGRLAEETQYF	TGTGCCAGCAGCTTAGGGCGACTAGCTGAAGAGACCCAGTACTTC
TRBD2	NA	TRBJ2-3	TRBV28	CASSPSGRTSSRDTQYF	TGTGCCAGCAGCCCAAGCGGGAGGACCTCTAGCCGCGATACGCAGTATTTT
NA	NA	TRBJ2-2	TRBV7-3	CASSLSNGELFF	TGTGCCAGCAGCTTGTCCAACGGGGAGCTGTTTTTT
TRBD2	NA	TRBJ2-1	TRBV6-5	CASSLAGGANEQFF	TGTGCCAGCAGTCTAGCGGGAGGGGCCAATGAGCAGTTCTTC
NA	NA	TRBJ2-1	TRBV5-4	CASSLNIDSYNEQFF	TGTGCCAGCAGCTTAAATATTGACAGCTACAATGAGCAGTTCTTC
NA	NA	TRBJ2-2	TRBV19	CASNTAPSTGELFF	TGTGCCAGTAATACGGCGCCTAGCACCGGGGAGCTGTTTTTT
TRBD1	NA	TRBJ2-3	TRBV7-2	CASSLTGTGAVTDTQYF	TGTGCCAGCAGCTTAACGGGGACAGGGGCGGTGACAGATACGCAGTATTTT